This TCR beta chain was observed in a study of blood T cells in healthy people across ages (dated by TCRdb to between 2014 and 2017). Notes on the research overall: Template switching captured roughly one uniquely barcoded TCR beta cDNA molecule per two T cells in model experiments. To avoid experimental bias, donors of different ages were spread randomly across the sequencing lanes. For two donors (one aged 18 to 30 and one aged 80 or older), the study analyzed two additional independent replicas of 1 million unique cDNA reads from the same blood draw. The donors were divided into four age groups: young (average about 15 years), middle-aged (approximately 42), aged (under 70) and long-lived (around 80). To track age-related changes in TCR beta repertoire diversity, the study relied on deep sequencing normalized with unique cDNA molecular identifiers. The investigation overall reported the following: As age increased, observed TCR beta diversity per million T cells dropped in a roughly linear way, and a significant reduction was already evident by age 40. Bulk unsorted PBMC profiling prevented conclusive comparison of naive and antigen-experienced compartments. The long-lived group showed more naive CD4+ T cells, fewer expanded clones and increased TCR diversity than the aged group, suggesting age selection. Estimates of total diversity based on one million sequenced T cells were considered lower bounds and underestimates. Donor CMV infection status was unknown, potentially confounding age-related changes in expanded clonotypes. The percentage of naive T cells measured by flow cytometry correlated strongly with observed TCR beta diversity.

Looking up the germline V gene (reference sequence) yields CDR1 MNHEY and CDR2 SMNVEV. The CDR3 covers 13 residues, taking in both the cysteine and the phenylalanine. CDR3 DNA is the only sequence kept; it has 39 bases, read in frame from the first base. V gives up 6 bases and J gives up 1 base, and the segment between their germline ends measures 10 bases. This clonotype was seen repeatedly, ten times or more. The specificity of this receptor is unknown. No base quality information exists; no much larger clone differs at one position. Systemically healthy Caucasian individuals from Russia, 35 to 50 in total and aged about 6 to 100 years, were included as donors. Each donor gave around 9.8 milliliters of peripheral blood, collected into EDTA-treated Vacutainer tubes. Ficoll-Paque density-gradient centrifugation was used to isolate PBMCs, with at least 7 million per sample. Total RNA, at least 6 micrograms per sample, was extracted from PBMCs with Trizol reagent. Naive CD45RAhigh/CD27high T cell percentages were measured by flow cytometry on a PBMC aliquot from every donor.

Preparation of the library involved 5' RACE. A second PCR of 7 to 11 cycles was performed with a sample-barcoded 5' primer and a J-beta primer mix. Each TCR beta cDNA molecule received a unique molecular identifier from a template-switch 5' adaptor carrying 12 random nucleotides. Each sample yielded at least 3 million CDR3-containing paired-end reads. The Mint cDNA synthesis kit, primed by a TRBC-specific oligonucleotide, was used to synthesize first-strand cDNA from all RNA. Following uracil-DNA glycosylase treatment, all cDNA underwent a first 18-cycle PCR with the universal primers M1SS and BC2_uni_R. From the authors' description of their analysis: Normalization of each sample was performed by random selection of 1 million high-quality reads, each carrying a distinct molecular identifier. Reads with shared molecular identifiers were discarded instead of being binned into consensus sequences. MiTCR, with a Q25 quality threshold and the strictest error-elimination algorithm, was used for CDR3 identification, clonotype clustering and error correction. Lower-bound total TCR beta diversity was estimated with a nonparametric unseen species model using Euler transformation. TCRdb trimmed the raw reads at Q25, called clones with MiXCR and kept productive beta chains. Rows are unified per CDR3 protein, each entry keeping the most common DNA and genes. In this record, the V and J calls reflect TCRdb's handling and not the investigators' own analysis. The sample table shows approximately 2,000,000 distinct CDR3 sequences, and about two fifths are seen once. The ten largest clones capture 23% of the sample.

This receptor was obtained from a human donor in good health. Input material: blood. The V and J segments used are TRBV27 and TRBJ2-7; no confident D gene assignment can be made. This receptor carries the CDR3 CASSNTQSYEQYF. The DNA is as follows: TGTGCCAGCAGCAATACACAATCCTACGAGCAGTACTTC.